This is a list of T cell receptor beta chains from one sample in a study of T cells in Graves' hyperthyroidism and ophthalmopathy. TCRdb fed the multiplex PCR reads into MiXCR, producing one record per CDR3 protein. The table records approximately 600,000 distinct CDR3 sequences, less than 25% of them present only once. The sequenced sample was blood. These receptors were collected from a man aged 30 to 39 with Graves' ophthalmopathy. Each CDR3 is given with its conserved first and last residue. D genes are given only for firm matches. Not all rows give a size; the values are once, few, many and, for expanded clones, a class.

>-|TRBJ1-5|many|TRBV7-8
TGTGCCAGCAGCTTCCGACATATAATCAGAAATTTTAGCAATCAGCCCCAGCATTTT
CASSFRHIIRNFSNQPQHF
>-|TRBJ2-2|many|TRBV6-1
TGTGCCAGCAAAGACACCCCACCCGGGGAGCTGTTTTTT
CASKDTPPGELFF
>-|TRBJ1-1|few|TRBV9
TGTGCCAGCAGCCCCAGATCAGGGATGAACACTGAAGCTTTCTTT
CASSPRSGMNTEAFF
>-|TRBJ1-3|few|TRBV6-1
TGTGCCGGTCAAGGGGGGGCTGGAAACACCATATATTTT
CAGQGGAGNTIYF
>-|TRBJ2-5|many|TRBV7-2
TGTGCCAGCAGCTTAGGAGGGCATAACCAAGAGACCCAGTACTTC
CASSLGGHNQETQYF
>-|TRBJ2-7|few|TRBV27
TGTGCCAGCTCTTCTGAGGGAGGGACACTCTCCTACGAGCAGTACTTC
CASSSEGGTLSYEQYF
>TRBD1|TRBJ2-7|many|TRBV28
TGTGCCAGCAGTTACATGGGACAGGGTTCTACCTACGAGCAGTACTTC
CASSYMGQGSTYEQYF
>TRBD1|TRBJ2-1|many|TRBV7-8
TGTGCCAGCAGCCCGGACAGGATCACCTACAATGAGCAGTTCTTC
CASSPDRITYNEQFF
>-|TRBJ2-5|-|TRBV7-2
TGTGCCAGCAGGGTGGACCTGAAGGAAGAGACCCAGTACTTC
CASRVDLKEETQYF
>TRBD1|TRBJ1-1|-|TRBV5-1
TGCGCCAGCAGCCCGGACAGGGGGCGCGTCGAAGCTTTCTTT
CASSPDRGRVEAFF
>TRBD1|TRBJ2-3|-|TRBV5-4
TGTGCCAGCAGCGGAAGACAGGGTGCCGATACGCAGTATTTT
CASSGRQGADTQYF
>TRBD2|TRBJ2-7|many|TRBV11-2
TGTGCCAGCAGCTTGGGACTAGCGGGAGTTGAGCAGTACTTC
CASSLGLAGVEQYF
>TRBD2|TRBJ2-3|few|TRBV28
TGTGCCATCCATAGGGGAGCGGGAGTCACAGATACGCAGTATTTT
CAIHRGAGVTDTQYF
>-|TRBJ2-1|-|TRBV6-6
TGTGCCAGCAGTTACACTAGCCCTATCTACAATGAGCAGTTCTTC
CASSYTSPIYNEQFF
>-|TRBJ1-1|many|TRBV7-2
TGTGCCAGCAGCTTAGGAACAGCTGGGGCAGCTTTCTTT
CASSLGTAGAAFF
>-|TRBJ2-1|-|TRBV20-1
TGCAGTGCTAGAGCCTTGATTCAGGAGGTCGGAGGAGACTCCTACAATGAGCAGTTCTTC
CSARALIQEVGGDSYNEQFF
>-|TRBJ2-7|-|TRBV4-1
TGCGCCAGCAGCCAATTATATGCCTACGAGCAGTACTTC
CASSQLYAYEQYF
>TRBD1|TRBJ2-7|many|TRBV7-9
TGTGCCAGCAGCGGGACAGGGGACCTCTACGAGCAGTACTTC
CASSGTGDLYEQYF
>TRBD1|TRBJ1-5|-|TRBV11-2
TGTGCCAGCAGCTTAGCTGAGGGGGCAAAGCCCCAGCATTTT
CASSLAEGAKPQHF
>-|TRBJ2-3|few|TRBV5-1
TGCGCCAGCAGCTTGGACGTTAAAGCCGGCACAGATACGCAGTATTTT
CASSLDVKAGTDTQYF
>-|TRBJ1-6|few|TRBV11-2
TGTGCCAGCAGCTTAGTAGTTTGGAGAAACTATAATTCACCCCTCCACTTT
CASSLVVWRNYNSPLHF
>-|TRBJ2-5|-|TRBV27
TGTGCCAGCAGAGATGAGGACAGCTCGAGGGAGACCCAGTACTTC
CASRDEDSSRETQYF
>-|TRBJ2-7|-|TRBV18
TGTGCCAGCTCACCACCACAAGTCTACGAGCAGTACTTC
CASSPPQVYEQYF
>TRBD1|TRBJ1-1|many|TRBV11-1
TGTGCCAGCAGCTCCCCGGGACAGGGCACTGAAGCTTTCTTT
CASSSPGQGTEAFF
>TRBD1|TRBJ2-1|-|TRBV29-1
TGCAGCGTCACAGGGGGTCAGGTCAATGAGCAGTTCTTC
CSVTGGQVNEQFF
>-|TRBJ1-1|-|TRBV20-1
TGCAGTGCTAGAGTCCGGGTATGGGCAGCTGAAGGGACTGAAGCTTTCTTT
CSARVRVWAAEGTEAFF
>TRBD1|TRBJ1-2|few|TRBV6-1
TGTGCCAGCAGTTCCGGACAGGCAGTCGGTTTAGGCTATGGCTACACCTTC
CASSSGQAVGLGYGYTF
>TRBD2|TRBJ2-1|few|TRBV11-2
TGTGCCAGCAGCGTAAAATTCGGGGGGGTTACCTACAATGAGCAGTTCTTC
CASSVKFGGVTYNEQFF
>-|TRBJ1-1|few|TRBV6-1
TGTGCCGCTTCTTACAGGGTTCACACTGAAGCTTTCTTT
CAASYRVHTEAFF
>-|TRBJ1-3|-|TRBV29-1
TGCAGCGTTGATACCGGGGTCGGAAACACCATATATTTT
CSVDTGVGNTIYF
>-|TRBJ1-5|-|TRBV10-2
TGCGCCAGCTCCAAAGGCCAGTACAGTAATCAGCCCCAGCATTTT
CASSKGQYSNQPQHF
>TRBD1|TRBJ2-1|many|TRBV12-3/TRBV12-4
TGTGCCAGCACCCCCCCGAGGACAGGGTTGGACCCTACCTCCAATGAGCAGTTCTTC
CASTPPRTGLDPTSNEQFF
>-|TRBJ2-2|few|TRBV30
TGTGCCTGGAGTGTACCGGGACACAACACCGGGGAGCTGTTTTTT
CAWSVPGHNTGELFF
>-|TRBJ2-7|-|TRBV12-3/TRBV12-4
TGTGCCAGCAGTTCTAGTGACAGGAGCTCCTACGAGCAGTACTTC
CASSSSDRSSYEQYF
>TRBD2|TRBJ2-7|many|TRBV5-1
TGCGCCAGCAGCCCGGAGGGCGGGAGAGTCTACGAGCAGTACTTC
CASSPEGGRVYEQYF
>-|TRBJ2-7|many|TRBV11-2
TGTGCCAGCAGCTTAGAGCCAGCTTTCGAGCAGTACTTC
CASSLEPAFEQYF
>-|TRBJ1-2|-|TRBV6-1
TGTGCCAGCGCGACGGCGTCGGACCTCTATGGCTACACCTTC
CASATASDLYGYTF
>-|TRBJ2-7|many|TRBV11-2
TGTGCCAGCAGCTCAGGAGAGCAGTACTTC
CASSSGEQYF
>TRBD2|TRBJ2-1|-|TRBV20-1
TGCAGTGCTAGAGAGGTCCAGACTAGCGGGATCTTCAATGAGCAGTTCTTC
CSAREVQTSGIFNEQFF
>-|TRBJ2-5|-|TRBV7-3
TGTGCCAGCAGCCCCGGGGGCCGAGGGGCGGGAACCCAAGAGACCCAGTACTTC
CASSPGGRGAGTQETQYF